Following are 23 T cell receptor beta chains from one sample sequenced in a study of blood T cell repertoires in COVID-19. Produced via immunoSEQ multiplex PCR; TCRdb's table is partial and in-frame only. The sample contains some 200,000 clones, approximately 82% of which appear only once. Sequencing used peripheral blood. Receptors were obtained from a woman aged 35 to 49 who had recovered from COVID-19.

This chain links TRBV19 with TRBJ2-7, with D possibly matching TRBD2 (6 bases). Germline loops: CDR1 LNHDA, CDR2 SQIVND (reference sequence). The germline V and J ends were trimmed by 3 bases and 2 bases, with 11 bases remaining between them. CDR3 length: 14 amino acids. The CDR3 protein is CASSMRGSPYEQYF. The DNA of the CDR3 is TGTGCCAGTAGTATGCGGGGATCCCCCTACGAGCAGTACTTC.

J is TRBJ1-4 and V is TRBV19; D uncertain. The CDR3 length is 13 residues. Germline V lookup: CDR1 LNHDA, CDR2 SQIVND (reference sequence). The V gene lost 0 bases and the J gene lost 10 bases, with 9 bases spanning the gap. Written as DNA, the CDR3 is TGTGCCAGTAGTATAGATCGTCGGGGAAAACTGTTTTTT. The encoded protein is CASSIDRRGKLFF.

The rearrangement uses TRBV5-4 and TRBJ1-1; 8 bases agree with TRBD1. V shed 7 bases, J shed 1 base, and the junction held 3 bases outside the gene matches. CDR3 length: 13 residues. Germline lookup yields CDR1 SGHNT and CDR2 YYREEE (reference sequence). The CDR3 DNA sequence: TGTGCCAGCGGGGGACAGGAGAACACTGAAGCTTTCTTT. It is translated as CASGGQENTEAFF.

V gene TRBV29-1 combines with J gene TRBJ2-7; D unresolved. The germline gives CDR1 SQVTM, CDR2 ANQGSEA. V lost 4 bases to trimming and J lost 0 bases, with 13 bases between them. The CDR3 loop spans 14 amino acids. CDR3 nucleotides: TGCAGCGTTGGGAATGCGACACACTCCTACGAGCAGTACTTC. Translating it yields CSVGNATHSYEQYF.

The chain joins TRBV4-3 to TRBJ2-1; TRBD2 agrees at 8 bases. This CDR3 spans 17 amino acids. Germline CDR1 reads LGHNA; CDR2 reads YSLEER. With V trimmed by 0 bases and J by 8 bases, 12 bases remained unmatched. The CDR3 loop reads CASSQDYGSGGRDEQFF. In DNA, the CDR3 is TGCGCCAGCAGCCAAGATTACGGGTCGGGGGGGCGCGATGAGCAGTTCTTC.

The chain is built from TRBV5-1 and TRBJ1-2, with a possible D match to TRBD1 (6 bases). The CDR3 has 14 residues. Germline V gene sequence: CDR1 SGHRS, CDR2 YFSETQ. Trimming took off 0 bases at V and 5 bases at J, with 11 bases between the two ends. The CDR3 coding sequence is TGCGCCAGCAGCTTGGGGGGGCCGGGGTATGGCTACACCTTC. This encodes CASSLGGPGYGYTF.

This clone was seen once. At one of its ends the junction is not consistent with the germline gene, which may arise from a read error. The chain joins TRBV7-7 to TRBJ2-5; 13 bases are a match to TRBD2. The CDR3 runs 17 residues. Germline CDR1 and CDR2: SSHAT and FNYEAQ (reference sequence). CDR3 DNA: TGTGCTAGCAGCACCGGACTAGCGGGGGACCTCCAAGAGACCCAGTACTTC. It yields the protein CASSTGLAGDLQETQYF.

The CDR3 DNA follows: TGTGCCAGCAGCTCCTTATCCGGACATAAAGCTTTCTTT. This gives the protein CASSSLSGHKAFF. This chain links TRBV3-1 (or the pseudogene TRBV3-2) with TRBJ1-1, with D maybe TRBD1 (5 bases). Germline CDR1 is LGHDT and CDR2 is YNNKEL (reference sequence). Trimming took off 5 bases at V and 9 bases at J, with 16 bases between the two ends. This CDR3 region has 13 residues.

V is TRBV3-1 (or the pseudogene TRBV3-2) and J is TRBJ2-7; D might be TRBD1 (6 bases). This CDR3 is 18 amino acids long. Germline CDR1 reads LGHDT; CDR2 reads YNNKEL (reference sequence). V lost 5 bases and J lost 0, with 23 bases in between. CDR3 sequence (DNA): TGTGCCAGCAGCAGGGGAACTACTTCTGACAGGAGCTCCTACGAGCAGTACTTC. Its protein product is CASSRGTTSDRSSYEQYF.

This chain connects TRBV12-3 or TRBV12-4 to TRBJ1-1, with D hard to call. Trimming left V 5 bases short and J 5 bases short, with 9 bases between. The CDR3 is made up of 12 amino acids. CDR3 sequence (DNA): TGTGCCAGCAGTCTTGTACGGACTGAAGCTTTCTTT. This sequence encodes CASSLVRTEAFF.

This chain joins TRBV7-2 and TRBJ2-3; 14 bases fit TRBD2. The germline V gene has CDR1 SGHTA and CDR2 FQGNSA. Losses at the gene ends were 5 bases for V and 0 bases for J; bases not matched to a gene: 4. The CDR3 contains 17 residues. The CDR3 is CASSRRTSGGSTDTQYF. The CDR3 bases are TGTGCCAGCAGCCGTAGGACTAGCGGGGGGAGCACAGATACGCAGTATTTT.

This clone was counted a single time. This rearrangement joins TRBV29-1 to TRBJ2-1; D unclear. CDR1 SQVTM and CDR2 ANQGSEA come from the germline V gene. V lost 0 bases and J 8 bases, leaving 17 bases between the germline ends. The CDR3 consists of 15 residues. The CDR3 protein is CSVEEAASRQYEQFF. Written as DNA, the CDR3 is TGCAGCGTTGAAGAGGCAGCCAGCCGACAATATGAGCAGTTCTTC.

The V gene is TRBV30, the J gene TRBJ1-4, with 8 bases identical to TRBD1. Per germline, CDR1 GTSNPN and CDR2 SVGIG (reference sequence). With 1 base clipped from V and 4 bases from J, the junction kept 8 bases outside the gene matches. CDR3 length: 16 residues. CDR3 loop: CAWSGGTGDFNEKLFF. CDR3 sequence (DNA): TGTGCCTGGAGTGGGGGGACAGGAGATTTTAATGAAAAACTGTTTTTT.

The chain employs TRBV5-1 and TRBJ2-2; a possible D gene is TRBD2 (5 bases). This CDR3 contains 12 residues. V gave up 3 bases and J gave up 9 bases, with 9 bases separating them. Germline CDR1 reads SGHRS; CDR2 reads YFSETQ. This CDR3 is CASSSSMWELFF. In DNA form, the CDR3 reads TGCGCCAGCAGCTCTAGCATGTGGGAGCTGTTTTTT.

The genes are TRBV11-3 and TRBJ2-1; 8 nucleotides match TRBD2. This CDR3 region has 19 residues. V shed 4 bases, J shed 0 bases, and the junction held 14 bases outside the gene matches. Per the germline V gene, CDR1 is SGHNT and CDR2 is YENEEA. CDR3 amino acids: CASSSRGGWVRVSYNEQFF. The DNA for the CDR3 is TGTGCCAGCAGCTCACGGGGGGGTTGGGTTCGTGTCTCCTACAATGAGCAGTTCTTC.

V is TRBV7-3 and J is TRBJ2-1; 9 bases are shared with TRBD2. J was trimmed by 7 bases and V by 2 bases; bases with no gene match: 3. This CDR3 contains 14 residues. CDR1 and CDR2 from the germline V gene are SGHTA and FQGTGA. Here the CDR3 DNA reads TGTGCCAGCAGCTTATTCAGCGGGGGGAATGAGCAGTTCTTC. Its protein is CASSLFSGGNEQFF.

Concerning this clone: Other DNA variants within this sample encode the same CDR3. This chain uses TRBV19 with TRBJ2-7; D not certain. V was trimmed by 1 base and J by 0 bases, leaving 7 bases between them. The CDR3 is 14 amino acids. Germline CDR1 LNHDA, CDR2 SQIVND (reference sequence). CDR3 DNA: TGTGCCAGTAGTATAGTTGGCAGCTCCTACGAGCAGTACTTC. Translating gives CASSIVGSSYEQYF.

The chain joins TRBV28 to TRBJ2-3; 10 bases match TRBD2. V gave up 6 bases and J gave up 4 bases; unmatched junction bases: 13. This CDR3 region has 17 residues. Germline V gives CDR1 MDHEN, CDR2 SYDVKM. In nucleotides, the CDR3 is TGTGCCAGCAGCACCCTAGGTCGGCTAGCGGGGGCAGATACGCAGTATTTT. Protein sequence: CASSTLGRLAGADTQYF. Full variable domain (outside the CDR3, taken from reference TRBV28 and TRBJ2-3): DVKVTQSSRYLVKRTGEKVFLECVQDMDHENMFWYRQDPGLGLRLIYFSYDVKMKEKGDIPEGYSVSREKKERFSLILESASTNQTSMYLCASSTLGRLAGADTQYFGPGTRLTVL.

The rearrangement links TRBV28 to TRBJ2-3, with TRBD1 matching over 7 bases. Trimming cost V 6 bases and J 9 bases; bases outside gene matches: 6. The CDR3 length is 12 residues. From germline, CDR1 is MDHEN and CDR2 SYDVKM. CDR3 region: CASSGDSKTQYF. The CDR3 coding sequence is TGTGCCAGCAGCGGGGACAGCAAGACGCAGTATTTT.

The chain employs TRBV7-9 and TRBJ1-1; TRBD1 is a possible D gene (6 bases). CDR3 length equals 15 residues. V gave up 5 bases and J gave up 4 bases, with 17 bases separating them. The germline V gene has CDR1 SEHNR and CDR2 FQNEAQ (reference sequence). The CDR3, as DNA: TGTGCCAGCAGCCTGGCAGGGGCTTCGGGCACTGAAGCTTTCTTT. Its protein is CASSLAGASGTEAFF.

The rearrangement uses TRBV5-4 and TRBJ2-7; maybe TRBD1 (6 bases). Germline V gene sequence: CDR1 SGHNT, CDR2 YYREEE (reference sequence). V was cut by 2 bases and J by 1 base, with 10 bases left in between. CDR3 length: 14 residues. Here the CDR3 reads CASSLDTGSYEQYF. The DNA for the CDR3 is TGTGCCAGCAGCTTAGACACAGGGTCCTACGAGCAGTACTTC.

Only one count was recorded for this clone. The rearrangement joins TRBV5-8 to TRBJ2-7, with D tentatively TRBD1 (6 bases). The CDR3 has 14 amino acids. Trimming shortened V by 0 bases and J by 0 bases, and 7 bases separated the two germline ends. Germline V gene data show CDR1 as SGHTS and CDR2 as YDEGEE. The CDR3 DNA reads as TGTGCCAGCAGCTTGGGGACAGCCTCCTACGAGCAGTACTTC. This translates into CASSLGTASYEQYF.

The CDR3 protein is CSVVFGVYGYTF. In nucleotides, the CDR3 is TGCAGCGTTGTCTTCGGGGTCTATGGCTACACCTTC. This chain joins TRBV29-1 and TRBJ1-2; no clear D. Trimming stripped 4 bases from V and 4 bases from J, with 10 bases between. The germline CDR1 and CDR2 sequences are SQVTM and ANQGSEA. The CDR3 is 12 amino acids.